By sample fraction, the clone carrying this T cell receptor (beta chain) is medium-sized (0.01 to 0.1%). Its antigen is as yet unknown. V was shortened by 2 bases and J by 9 bases, with 11 bases between the two germline ends. CDR3 length equals 14 residues. Germline assignment: CDR1 LGHNA and CDR2 YSLEER. The data were taken from a study of prognosis after radiotherapy for stage I lung cancer. Overall study: None of the patients had concurrent treatment alongside stereotactic body radiotherapy. Distant metastases struck four patients a median of about 7 months after radiotherapy; 15 showed no significant progression.

Notes on the study in general: Patients' TRBV and TRBJ gene usage reportedly differed by presence or absence of metastases. Unique TCR clone counts dropped after stereotactic body radiation therapy, from a median of around 10,000 to 6,900.

Genomic DNA was the source, and TCR beta CDR3 was amplified from it by two-round multiplex PCR. It was primers specific to each TRBV and TRBJ gene that first-round PCR used. TCRdb reprocessed the multiplex PCR reads via MiXCR and lists one record per CDR3 protein. The data contain approximately 28,000 distinct CDR3 sequences, 35% to 50% of them seen just once; the ten biggest clones take up less than 40%. The receptor's source is a donor aged 50 or older with non-small cell lung cancer. The sample in question was PBMCs, obtained before or after stereotactic body radiation therapy (not recorded which). The chain uses TRBV4-3 and TRBJ1-6, with D possibly matching TRBD1 (5 bases). CDR3 protein: CASSQWGTGSPLHF. Here the CDR3 DNA reads TGCGCCAGCAGCCAATGGGGGACGGGTTCACCCCTCCACTTT.